This TCR beta chain was captured in a study of OX40 agonist ivuxolimab in advanced cancers. In the study overall: Patients were 82.7% male with ages roughly 23 to 79, mean 60.

CDR1 and CDR2 from the germline V gene are SGHDT and YYEEEE. This CDR3 has 15 amino acids. Trimming cost V 5 bases and J 2 bases; bases outside gene matches: 7. Study outcomes and limitations: The work left the antigen specificity of expanded peripheral T cells undetermined. The study observed clonal expansion of CD4+ and CD8+ blood T cells by week 6 at 0.1 to 3.0 mg/kg.

About this clone: Its antigen is unidentified.

Assay used: immunoSEQ multiplex PCR; TCRdb lists only in-frame clones, some missing. This table holds around 60,000 clones, roughly 81% found once. The receptor was isolated from an adult with an advanced solid tumor such as melanoma, head and neck, liver or kidney cancer. The starting material was CD4+ or CD8+ T cells sorted from blood, obtained in a trial of the OX40 agonist ivuxolimab. The chain combines TRBV5-6 with TRBJ2-7; 10 bases map to TRBD1. In DNA form, the CDR3 reads TGTGCCAGCAGGAGGCGACAGGGGGCGGCCTACGAGCAGTACTTC. This translates into CASRRRQGAAYEQYF.